This record looks at one T cell receptor (beta chain) sequence and its context. Its cognate antigen is unknown. The source of the sample is a study of cytomegalovirus exposure and HLA in healthy donors. Overall study findings and caveats: Exclusion applied to some V segments, including TRBV6-2 and TRBV6-3, as they were indistinguishable. For most TCR beta V segments, an earlier analysis put the productive rate at about 90% or about 30% of the time.

CDR1 SGHNT and CDR2 YYREEE come from the germline V gene (reference sequence). The length of the CDR3 is 11 residues. V was cut by 4 bases and J by 9 bases, with 8 bases left in between. Amplification used 60 Vbeta primers and 13 Jbeta primers. The data were produced by immunoSEQ multiplex PCR, yet TCRdb's version contains in-frame clones alone and is incomplete. The sample has 65,000 to 85,000 clones, around 76% seen once. Sample: PBMCs. This sequence originates from a male donor in good health and CMV-seropositive. The chain has TRBV5-4 and TRBJ2-1; the D gene is possibly TRBD2 (5 bases). CDR3 protein: CASSLLAEQFF. For the CDR3, the DNA is TGTGCCAGCAGCCTCCTAGCTGAGCAGTTCTTC. Using reference TRBV5-4 and TRBJ2-1 for the parts outside the CDR3, the full variable domain is ETGVTQSPTHLIKTRGQQVTLRCSSQSGHNTVSWYQQALGQGPQFIFQYYREEENGRGNFPPRFSGLQFPNYSSELNVNALELDDSALYLCASSLLAEQFFGPGTRLTVL.